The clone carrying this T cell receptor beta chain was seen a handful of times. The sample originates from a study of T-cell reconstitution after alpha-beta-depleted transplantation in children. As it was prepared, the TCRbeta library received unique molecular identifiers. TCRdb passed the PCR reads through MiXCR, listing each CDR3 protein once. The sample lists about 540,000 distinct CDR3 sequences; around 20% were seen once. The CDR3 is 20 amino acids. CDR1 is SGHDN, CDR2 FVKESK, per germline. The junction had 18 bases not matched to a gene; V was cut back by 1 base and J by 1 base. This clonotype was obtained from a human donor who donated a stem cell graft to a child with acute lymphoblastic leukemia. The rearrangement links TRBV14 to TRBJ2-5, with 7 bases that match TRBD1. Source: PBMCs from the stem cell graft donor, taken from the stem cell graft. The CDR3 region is CASSQALWTRGTPFQETQYF. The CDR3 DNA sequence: TGTGCCAGCAGCCAAGCTTTATGGACCAGGGGGACCCCCTTCCAAGAGACCCAGTACTTC.